Sequencing of this T cell receptor (beta chain) was carried out in a study of CD8+CD57+ T cells in acquired aplastic anemia. Study overall: Across the sorted CD4+ and CD8+ cells, DNA amounts averaged approximately 3.1 ug. Findings and limits, study-wide: There were some 30 CD8+ CDR3 sequences that occurred in both patients and controls.

This clonotype was seen ten or more times. Its antigen is still unknown. J was trimmed by 2 bases and V by 5 bases; bases with no gene match: 10. The CDR3 is 17 residues long. The germline gives CDR1 SGHAT, CDR2 FQDESV (reference sequence). Template material for TCR beta VDJ and CDR3 profiling consisted of genomic DNA. MiXCR was run by TCRdb on the reads, yielding one entry per CDR3 protein. The sample consists of some 160,000 distinct CDR3 sequences, roughly 48% of them appearing once. Sequencing involved patients with CD8+CD57+ cell expansion previously shown by flow cytometry. Severe acquired aplastic anemia was present in all patients.

Material for sequencing was sorted CD4+, CD8+, or CD8+CD57+ T cells (not recorded which) from PBMCs. The chain has TRBV11-1 and TRBJ1-2, with 11 bases matching TRBD1. The TCR originated in a human donor with aplastic anemia. The chain's CDR3 is CASSPPWTGGKNYGYTF. The CDR3, as DNA: TGTGCCAGCAGCCCCCCCTGGACAGGGGGCAAAAACTATGGCTACACCTTC.